This T cell receptor (beta chain) is drawn from a study of vaccination effects on CD4 cells after COVID-19. At the level of the study: At 16 days and one week before vaccination, a couple of convalescent patients gave samples. Overall study findings and caveats: No early post-infection timepoints were available in the study, which also included few convalescent patients.

This clone was detected a few times. Its antigen is unknown. From germline, CDR1 is LNHDA and CDR2 SQIVND (reference sequence). This CDR3 has 17 residues. Trimming shortened V by 4 bases and J by 0 bases, and 13 bases separated the two germline ends. A 10-day culture period preceded the isolation of CD4+ T cells. The person was diagnosed with PCR-confirmed SARS-CoV-2 infection between March and December 2020. Produced via immunoSEQ multiplex PCR; TCRdb's table is partial and in-frame only. Of approximately 47,000 clones in the sample, around 76% are singletons; the top ten hold 12%. The TCR was taken from a human donor who had a prior SARS-CoV-2 infection. This specimen was CD4+ T cells from PBMCs cultured without peptide, taken before COVID-19 vaccination. The chain uses TRBV19 and TRBJ2-6, with unresolved D. The CDR3 region is CASSTGRPHSGANVLTF. In DNA form, the CDR3 reads TGTGCCAGTAGTACCGGCAGGCCTCACTCTGGGGCCAACGTCCTGACTTTC.